The 14 T cell receptor beta chains presented below share a single source sample, sequenced in a study of CD8 T cells in ankylosing spondylitis (dated by TCRdb to about 2017). Antigens of these TCRs are unknown. The receptor library was made with 5' RACE. The sample was run on an Illumina HiSeq 2500. In-frame beta chains were kept once TCRdb had trimmed the public reads at Q25 with fastp and called clones with MiXCR. Each CDR3 protein gets just one entry, which takes the most common genes and DNA from the rows behind it. The sample contains some 240,000 distinct CDR3 sequences, just under 7.5% of them found a single time. The ten largest clones add up to 13% to 15% of the sample. Here is what the overall study found, with its caveats: A TCR beta motif made up of several highly homologous amino acid variants appeared to be characteristic of blood from ankylosing spondylitis patients.

The material sequenced was blood, either unsorted or a sorted T cell fraction (not recorded which). Receptor source: a male donor with ankylosing spondylitis.

This clonotype was recorded at least ten times. This chain connects TRBV9 to TRBJ1-5, with D uncertain. The length of the CDR3 is 16 residues. The germline V gene has CDR1 SGDLS and CDR2 YYNGEE. Trimming stripped 4 bases from V and 0 bases from J, with 14 bases between. The DNA for the CDR3 is TGTGCCAGCAGCCCCGGGTCAACATATAGCAATCAGCCCCAGCATTTT. Residues: CASSPGSTYSNQPQHF. Combining the CDR3 with reference TRBV9 and TRBJ1-5 gives the whole variable domain DSGVTQTPKHLITATGQRVTLRCSPRSGDLSVYWYQQSLDQGLQFLIQYYNGEERAKGNILERFSAQQFPDLHSELNLSSLELGDSALYFCASSPGSTYSNQPQHFGDGTRLSIL.

This clonotype has only a few counts. The V and J genes are TRBV14 and TRBJ2-2; perhaps TRBD2 as D (6 bases). Germline V CDR1 and CDR2: SGHDN, FVKESK. The V gene lost 3 bases and the J gene lost 1 base, with 6 bases spanning the gap. The CDR3 sequence is 14 residues long. DNA for the CDR3: TGTGCCAGCAGCCACGGGGGGAACACCGGGGAGCTGTTTTTT. Protein product: CASSHGGNTGELFF.

This clonotype was observed many times. The chain joins TRBV4-1 to TRBJ2-1, with D maybe TRBD2 (5 bases). The germline V gene encodes CDR1 MGHRA and CDR2 YSYEKL. V gave up 0 bases and J gave up 4 bases, with 10 bases separating them. The CDR3 sequence is 15 residues long. The CDR3 sequence is CASSQDSGVYNEQFF. CDR3 nucleotide sequence: TGCGCCAGCAGCCAAGATTCCGGGGTGTACAATGAGCAGTTCTTC.

V and J are TRBV27 and TRBJ2-6, with 7 bases aligning to TRBD1. After removal of 3 bases from V and 0 bases from J, the junction contained 8 bases not matched to a gene. The CDR3 contains 18 residues. In germline, CDR1 is MNHEY, CDR2 SMNVEV (reference sequence). The CDR3 sequence is CASSFRTGITSGANVLTF. CDR3 DNA: TGTGCCAGCAGTTTTAGGACAGGAATCACCTCTGGGGCCAACGTCCTGACTTTC.

Ten or more counts support this clonotype. In DNA, the CDR3 is TGTGCCAGCAGTTTGAGTCTAGCGGGACTGAGCTCCTACGAGCAGTACTTC. Translation gives CASSLSLAGLSSYEQYF. The chain carries TRBV28 and TRBJ2-7; 9 bases fit TRBD2. The junction had 9 bases not matched to a gene; V was cut back by 3 bases and J by 0 bases. The CDR3 length is 17 residues. CDR1 and CDR2 (germline): MDHEN, SYDVKM.

Details on this clonotype: Since a much larger clone is just one base distant, this may be a read error. CDR3 sequence reads: CASSVVVGELFF. CDR3 coding DNA: TGTGCCAGCAGCGTAGTAGTCGGGGAGCTGTTTTTT. The chain couples TRBV9 to TRBJ2-2, with D hard to call. Trimming stripped 0 bases from V and 7 bases from J, with 4 bases between. CDR1 SGDLS and CDR2 YYNGEE come from the germline V gene. The CDR3 contains 12 residues.

This clonotype was counted at least ten times. The V and J genes are TRBV4-3 and TRBJ2-3; D is undetermined. The CDR3 length is 16 residues. With 0 bases removed from V and 10 bases from J, the gap between germline ends came to 20 bases. Germline V gives CDR1 LGHNA, CDR2 YSLEER. Here the CDR3 DNA reads TGCGCCAGCAGCCAAGATGTGCAGGTCGTAGCCCCTTCGCAGTATTTT. It translates to CASSQDVQVVAPSQYF.

This clonotype was detected ten times or more. The rearrangement uses TRBV7-9 and TRBJ1-3, with unresolved D. V was cut by 7 bases and J by 4 bases, with 14 bases left in between. CDR3 length equals 14 residues. CDR1 is SEHNR, CDR2 FQNEAQ, per germline (reference sequence). CDR3 amino acids: CASTPLRTGNTIYF. CDR3 DNA: TGTGCCAGCACCCCTTTGAGGACCGGAAACACCATATATTTT.

This clonotype was detected ten times or more. This chain links TRBV7-9 with TRBJ2-7, with no clear D. CDR1 and CDR2 from the germline V gene are SEHNR and FQNEAQ (reference sequence). Deletions cut 5 bases from V and 1 base from J, with 9 bases between. There are 13 residues in the CDR3. CDR3 sequence reads: CASSPEASYEQYF. CDR3 nucleotides: TGTGCCAGCAGCCCAGAGGCTTCCTACGAGCAGTACTTC.

This clonotype showed up many times. This rearrangement joins TRBV6-5 to TRBJ2-7, with D perhaps given as TRBD1 or TRBD2 (5 bases each). Germline values: CDR1 MNHEY, CDR2 SVGAGI. Trimming pared 0 bases from V and 2 bases from J, leaving 14 bases between. This CDR3 is 16 amino acids long. In DNA, the CDR3 is TGTGCCAGCAGTTACTCGATGGGGGTAAGGGCCTACGAGCAGTACTTC. It specifies CASSYSMGVRAYEQYF.

This clonotype was detected ten times or more. This sequence joins TRBV29-1 and TRBJ2-5, with D unresolved. The V end lost 3 bases, the J end lost 7 bases, and 12 bases lay between the germline ends. Germline CDR1 SQVTM, CDR2 ANQGSEA. The CDR3 consists of 12 residues. The CDR3 nucleotides are TGCAGCGTTGAGGAAGGGCGGCCGACCCAGTACTTC. Protein sequence: CSVEEGRPTQYF.

This clonotype was detected many times. The rearrangement joins TRBV11-2 to TRBJ1-2; possibly TRBD1 for D (5 bases). V was trimmed by 7 bases and J by 4 bases, leaving 16 bases between them. The CDR3 has 14 amino acids. CDR1 is SGHAT and CDR2 is FQNNGV in the germline V gene. CDR3 DNA sequence: TGTGCCAGCACCCTTAAAACGGGACTCTATGGCTACACCTTC. Protein product: CASTLKTGLYGYTF.

This clonotype was counted many times. The chain combines TRBV20-1 with TRBJ1-2; D is undetermined. V was cut by 0 bases and J by 4 bases, with 12 bases left in between. Germline V gene data show CDR1 as DFQATT and CDR2 as SNEGSKA (reference sequence). This CDR3 comprises 14 residues. The CDR3 nucleotides read TGCAGTGCTAGAGATCCCGGTGGCGTCTATGGCTACACCTTC. Its protein product is CSARDPGGVYGYTF.

There are many counts of this clonotype. CDR3 in amino acids: CASSLAGVYEQYF. In DNA form, the CDR3 reads TGTGCCAGCAGTTTAGCGGGAGTTTACGAGCAGTACTTC. This chain connects TRBV6-5 to TRBJ2-7; 9 nucleotides agree with TRBD2. This CDR3 contains 13 residues. Per the germline V gene, CDR1 is MNHEY and CDR2 is SVGAGI. The V and J ends lost 4 bases and 4 bases, in that order; junction bases with no gene match: 2.